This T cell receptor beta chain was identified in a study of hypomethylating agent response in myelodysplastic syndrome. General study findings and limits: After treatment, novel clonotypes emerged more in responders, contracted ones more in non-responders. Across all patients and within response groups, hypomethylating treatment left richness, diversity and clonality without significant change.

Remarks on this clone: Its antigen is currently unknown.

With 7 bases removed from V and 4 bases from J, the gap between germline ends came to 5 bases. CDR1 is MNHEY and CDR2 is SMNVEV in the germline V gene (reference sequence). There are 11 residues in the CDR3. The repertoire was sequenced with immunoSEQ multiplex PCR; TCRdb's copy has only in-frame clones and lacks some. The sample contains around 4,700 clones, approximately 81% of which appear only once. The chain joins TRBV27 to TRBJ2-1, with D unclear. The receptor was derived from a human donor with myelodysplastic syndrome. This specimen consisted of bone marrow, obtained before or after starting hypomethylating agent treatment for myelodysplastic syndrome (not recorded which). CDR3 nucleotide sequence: TGTGCCAGCACCCAGTACAATGAGCAGTTCTTC. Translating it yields CASTQYNEQFF.